This TCR beta chain was captured by sequencing in a study of somatic mutations in cytotoxic T cells in rheumatoid arthritis (TCRdb year 2017). Looking at the study overall: Patient peripheral blood (about 31 ml EDTA) was drawn right after diagnosis and before any treatment started. Some V beta antibody-stained T-cell populations were flow-sorted on a FACSAria II or Sony SH800 at nearly 100% purity, and sorted V beta1+ cells also underwent TCRB sequencing. In newly diagnosed rheumatoid arthritis without treatment, the study examined if expanded CD8+ T-cell clones harbor somatic mutations, relying on TCRB deep sequencing to characterize clonality. For 65 to 80 rheumatoid arthritis patients and 20 healthy controls, TCRB deep sequencing was carried out. Patients and controls did not essentially differ in median age, which was nearly identical between the groups.

Of note for this clone: This clone's antigen is unknown. Base qualities are not provided; no much larger clone lies one nucleotide away.

Summary of the overall study and its limitations: The slight TRBV07 underrepresentation in patients was not adjusted for multiple comparisons. CD8+ clonality increased with age in patients (Spearman r ~ 0.5) but not in healthy controls. In about an eighth of the 65 patients, more than 20% of CD8+ cells belonged to the largest CD8+ clone, while several identical CD8+ TCRB sequences were shared between blood and synovial fluid. It was unknown which antigens the expanded CD8+ clones targeted, and their absence from virus-specific databases did not exclude viral specificity. CD8+ T-cell clonality in rheumatoid arthritis patients was not significantly different from that in age-matched healthy controls.

The immunoSEQ assay was applied to genomic DNA for TCRB CDR3 sequencing. The original pipeline was this. Only a few patient CD8+ clones larger than 1% matched published virus-specific TCRB sequences when compared against them. Nothing other than productive TCRB rearrangements was included in the analyses. Clonality was calculated as a Shannon entropy-based productive clonality index, and a clone was defined by a unique TCRB CDR3 sequence. To calculate repertoire overlap between two samples, the template counts of each clone were considered relative to each sample's total templates. A correlation with a Spearman r of around 0.6 was found between V-gene usage by flow cytometry and V-gene usage by TCRB sequencing. TCRdb took this table from immuneACCESS and kept in-frame rearrangements with V and J called. Such tables lack part of the clones; where checked against another copy, unresolved V genes explain under half of the gap, and the rest is unexplained. V and J calls and clone size come straight from that table; D and trimming were deduced from the DNA. The sample table shows around 18,000 clones, and approximately 80% are seen once. In total, the top ten clones hold over 12% of the sample.

Including the terminal cysteine and phenylalanine, the CDR3 comprises 15 residues. Only the CDR3 DNA stays, 45 bases, in frame from base 1. Looking up the germline V gene yields CDR1 LGHNA and CDR2 YNFKEQ. V ends up 5 bases short and J 2 bases short, with an unmatched junction base count of 5. Positive magnetic bead selection on an AutoMACS was used to isolate CD4+ and CD8+ cells, with flow cytometry used to check purity. Clonal expansions were first screened by flow cytometry with a TCR V beta antibody panel, then characterized by TCRB deep sequencing of sorted CD8+ fractions. Ficoll-Paque PLUS density gradient separation was used to isolate peripheral blood mononuclear cells. Nucleospin Tissue or Tissue XS kits were used to extract DNA from CD4-enriched, CD8-enriched or PBMC samples, and a Qubit 2.0 fluorometer was used for quantification.

The receptor chain draws on TRBV4-2 and TRBJ1-5; 8 nucleotides in the junction match TRBD1. The sample comprised CD8+ T cells sorted from blood. This TCR came from an adult with rheumatoid arthritis. The nucleotides read TGTGCCAGCAGCTACGGACAGGGCGGCAATCAGCCCCAGCATTTT. Translation gives CASSYGQGGNQPQHF.